This TCR beta chain was identified in a study of PD-L1 blockade in urothelial cancer. Study context: The study recovered a median of approximately 150,000 T cells per blood sample.

The repertoire was sequenced with immunoSEQ multiplex PCR; TCRdb's copy has only in-frame clones and lacks some. Among around 69,000 clones, approximately 90% were seen once, and the ten largest hold 0.87%. Time point meaning: peripheral blood 6 weeks after treatment start. The germline V gene encodes CDR1 WSHSY and CDR2 SAAADI. The CDR3 is made up of 17 amino acids. V lost 5 bases and J lost 0; bases outside the gene matches: 10. The J gene is TRBJ2-3, the V gene TRBV10-2; TRBD2 matches 8 bases. The TCR was taken from a woman of 80 years or more with urothelial cancer. The material sequenced was PBMCs, taken around atezolizumab (anti-PD-L1) treatment. CDR3 DNA: TGCGCCAGCAGTACCCCTAGCGGGCCTTTTAGCACAGATACGCAGTATTTT. Translated, it gives CASSTPSGPFSTDTQYF.